These T cell receptor beta chains were read from a single sample in a study of vaccination and CD4 T cells after COVID-19. TCRdb fed the PCR reads into MiXCR, producing one record per CDR3 protein. The sample yields more than 9,500 distinct CDR3 sequences, roughly 35% seen once. These TCRs are of unknown antigen specificity. Source material: CD4+ T cells from blood, cultured in vitro. The receptors stem from a human donor in good health. Each CDR3 is given with its conserved first and last residue. The D gene is left open where the match is weak. Clone size appears in some rows only: once, few, many, or a class for an expanded clone.

>-|TRBJ2-3|TRBD2|TRBV18
CASSPPGTSGTYTQYF
TGTGCCAGCTCACCACCGGGGACTAGCGGGACTTATACGCAGTATTTT
>-|TRBJ1-5|-|TRBV21-1
CASSKGGQGAIVDNQPQHF
TGTGCCAGCAGCAAAGGGGGACAGGGGGCGATTGTGGACAATCAGCCCCAGCATTTT
>-|TRBJ2-7|TRBD1|TRBV2
CASSRDRGREQYF
TGTGCCAGCAGTCGAGACAGGGGGCGCGAGCAGTACTTC
>few|TRBJ1-5|-|TRBV20-1
CSASGGRDNQPQHF
TGCAGTGCGAGTGGGGGGCGGGACAATCAGCCCCAGCATTTT
>-|TRBJ2-7|TRBD1|TRBV20-1
CSASKGTGSYEQYF
TGCAGTGCCTCAAAAGGGACAGGGTCCTACGAGCAGTACTTC
>-|TRBJ2-4|-|TRBV6-5
CASSSAGNIQYF
TGTGCCAGCAGTTCAGCGGGAAACATTCAGTACTTC
>medium-sized|TRBJ1-1|-|TRBV24-1
CATSDGVANTEAFF
TGTGCCACCAGTGATGGGGTTGCGAACACTGAAGCTTTCTTT
>-|TRBJ2-7|-|TRBV11-2
CASSLVGGVYEQYF
TGTGCCAGCAGCTTAGTGGGAGGCGTCTACGAGCAGTACTTC
>once|TRBJ2-3|-|TRBV4-3
CASSKSALGGDTQYF
TGCGCCAGCAGCAAATCCGCCCTGGGTGGGGATACGCAGTATTTT
>-|TRBJ2-7|-|TRBV18
CASSGQLSSYEQYF
TGTGCCAGCTCAGGGCAACTGAGCTCCTACGAGCAGTACTTC
>-|TRBJ1-6|-|TRBV11-2
CASSLMSPLHF
TGTGCCAGCAGCTTAATGTCACCCCTCCACTTT
>-|TRBJ2-6|-|TRBV18
CASSPRGHSGANVLTF
TGTGCCAGCTCACCGAGGGGACACTCTGGGGCCAACGTCCTGACTTTC
>few|TRBJ1-2|TRBD1|TRBV24-1
CATSDPGTGGEGYTF
TGTGCCACCAGTGACCCCGGGACAGGGGGAGAAGGCTACACCTTC
>-|TRBJ1-6|-|TRBV12-3/TRBV12-4
CASRADNRAYNSPLHF
TGTGCCAGCAGGGCGGATAACAGGGCATATAATTCACCCCTCCACTTT
>-|TRBJ1-1|-|TRBV9
CASTHLQGNTEAFF
TGTGCCAGCACCCACCTCCAGGGGAACACTGAAGCTTTCTTT
>-|TRBJ2-5|TRBD1|TRBV7-9
CASSLARQGARDGETQYF
TGTGCCAGCAGCTTAGCCCGACAGGGGGCGCGGGATGGAGAGACCCAGTACTTC
>few|TRBJ2-3|-|TRBV20-1
CSSPASGHRASDTQYF
TGCAGCTCCCCGGCGTCGGGTCACAGGGCCTCAGATACGCAGTATTTT
>-|TRBJ1-6|TRBD1|TRBV4-3
CASSPDRVTSPLHF
TGCGCCAGCAGCCCGGACAGGGTTACTTCACCCCTCCACTTT
>few|TRBJ2-3|-|TRBV27
CASSFRDLDTQYF
TGTGCCAGCAGTTTCCGGGACCTAGATACGCAGTATTTT
>-|TRBJ2-1|-|TRBV20-1
CSATDYRVYEQFF
TGCAGTGCCACGGACTATAGGGTGTATGAGCAGTTCTTC
>-|TRBJ1-2|-|TRBV29-1
CSAWGGDGGYTF
TGCAGCGCCTGGGGAGGGGACGGGGGCTACACCTTC
>few|TRBJ1-2|-|TRBV6-5
CASSYSSLLTGSHGYTF
TGTGCCAGCAGTTACTCTTCCCTTTTGACAGGAAGCCATGGCTACACCTTC
>-|TRBJ2-7|-|TRBV28
CASSLDLGSLGEQYF
TGTGCCAGCAGTTTAGATCTAGGGAGTTTAGGGGAGCAGTACTTC
>-|TRBJ1-2|-|TRBV27
CASGGGFNYGYTF
TGTGCCAGTGGTGGGGGGTTTAACTATGGCTACACCTTC
>-|TRBJ2-7|-|TRBV2
CASSEAVREVF
TGTGCCAGCAGTGAAGCGGTACGAGAGGTCTTC
>hyperexpanded|TRBJ2-1|-|TRBV20-1
CSASLNNEQFF
TGCAGTGCCTCCTTGAACAATGAGCAGTTCTTC
>-|TRBJ1-2|-|TRBV6-2/TRBV6-3
CASGETDSLGYTF
TGTGCCAGCGGGGAGACGGACAGCCTTGGCTACACCTTC
>-|TRBJ2-7|-|TRBV2
CASSEGIVYYEQYF
TGTGCCAGCAGTGAAGGAATAGTTTACTACGAGCAGTACTTC